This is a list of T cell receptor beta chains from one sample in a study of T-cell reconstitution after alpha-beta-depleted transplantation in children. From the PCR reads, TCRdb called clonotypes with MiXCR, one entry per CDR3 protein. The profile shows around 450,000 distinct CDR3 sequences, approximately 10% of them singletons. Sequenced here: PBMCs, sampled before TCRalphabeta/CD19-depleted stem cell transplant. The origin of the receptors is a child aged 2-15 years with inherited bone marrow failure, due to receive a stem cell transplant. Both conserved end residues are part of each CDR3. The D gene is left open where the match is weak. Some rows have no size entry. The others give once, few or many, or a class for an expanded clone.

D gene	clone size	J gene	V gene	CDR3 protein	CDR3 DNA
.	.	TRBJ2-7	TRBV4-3	CASSQEYRLVNEQYF	TGCGCCAGCAGCCAAGAGTACCGACTAGTTAACGAGCAGTACTTC
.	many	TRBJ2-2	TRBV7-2	CAAGKRRSTTGELFF	TGTGCGGCGGGAAAGCGGAGGTCTACCACCGGGGAGCTGTTTTTT
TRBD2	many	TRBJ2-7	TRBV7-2	CASSSRGLAGASYEQYF	TGTGCCAGCAGCTCGCGGGGACTAGCGGGCGCTTCCTACGAGCAGTACTTC
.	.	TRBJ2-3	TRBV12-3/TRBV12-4	CASSFRSGSTDTQYF	TGTGCCAGCAGTTTTCGTTCCGGGAGCACAGATACGCAGTATTTT
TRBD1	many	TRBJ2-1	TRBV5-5	CASGGQGAYEQFF	TGTGCCAGCGGGGGACAGGGGGCGTATGAGCAGTTCTTC
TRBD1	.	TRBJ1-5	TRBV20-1	CSAPGQHDQPQHF	TGCAGTGCCCCGGGACAGCACGATCAGCCCCAGCATTTT
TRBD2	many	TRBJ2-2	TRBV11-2	CASSLEPSGTPWGANTGELFF	TGTGCCAGCAGCTTAGAACCTAGCGGGACTCCCTGGGGGGCGAACACCGGGGAGCTGTTTTTT
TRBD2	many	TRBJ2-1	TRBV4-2	CASSLYGGEQFF	TGTGCCAGCAGTCTCTACGGGGGGGAGCAGTTCTTC
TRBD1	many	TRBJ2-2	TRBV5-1	CASSTLTGAGELFF	TGCGCCAGCAGCACCCTGACAGGGGCCGGGGAGCTGTTTTTT
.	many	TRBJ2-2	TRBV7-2	CASSLGVSGPGELFF	TGTGCCAGCAGCTTAGGGGTTTCAGGTCCCGGGGAGCTGTTTTTT
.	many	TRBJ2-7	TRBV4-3	CASSQGRFDLYEQYF	TGCGCCAGCAGCCAAGGCCGCTTTGACTTGTACGAGCAGTACTTC
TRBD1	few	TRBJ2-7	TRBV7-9	CASSPQGLVYEQYF	TGTGCCAGCAGCCCACAGGGGCTAGTCTACGAGCAGTACTTC
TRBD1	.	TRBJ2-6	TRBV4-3	CASSQGGWTGSYSGANVLTF	TGCGCCAGCAGCCAAGGGGGCTGGACAGGGTCTTACTCCGGGGCCAACGTCCTGACTTTC
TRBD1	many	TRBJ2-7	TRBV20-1	CSARAIGQGYTYEQYF	TGCAGTGCTAGAGCCATAGGACAGGGATACACCTACGAGCAGTACTTC
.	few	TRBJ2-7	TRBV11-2	CASSLAETTYEQYF	TGTGCCAGCAGCTTAGCGGAAACTACCTACGAGCAGTACTTC
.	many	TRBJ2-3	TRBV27	CASTPTRTDTQYF	TGTGCCAGCACCCCCACCCGCACAGATACGCAGTATTTT
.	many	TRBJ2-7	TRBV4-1	CASSQVSVSGTYEQYF	TGCGCCAGCAGCCAAGTAAGCGTTAGCGGAACCTACGAGCAGTACTTC
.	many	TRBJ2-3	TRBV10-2	CASSSGRAPSTDTQYF	TGCGCCAGCAGTTCAGGTCGTGCCCCGAGCACAGATACGCAGTATTTT
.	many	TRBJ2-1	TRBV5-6	CASSVFEDEQFF	TGTGCCAGCAGCGTCTTCGAGGATGAGCAGTTCTTC
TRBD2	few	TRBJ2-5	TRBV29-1	CSVESRLAKETQYF	TGCAGCGTTGAATCGAGACTAGCCAAAGAGACCCAGTACTTC
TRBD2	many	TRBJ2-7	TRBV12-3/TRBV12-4	CASSPLAGGGYEQYF	TGTGCCAGCAGTCCCCTAGCGGGAGGGGGATACGAGCAGTACTTC
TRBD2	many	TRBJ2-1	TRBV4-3	CASSQAIAGGPDEQFF	TGCGCCAGCAGCCAAGCTATAGCGGGAGGGCCTGATGAGCAGTTCTTC
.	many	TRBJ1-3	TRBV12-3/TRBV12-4	CANSWYGSGNTIYF	TGTGCCAACAGTTGGTACGGCTCTGGAAACACCATATATTTT
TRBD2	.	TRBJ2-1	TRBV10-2	CASSSGRLSYNEQFF	TGCGCCAGTAGTAGCGGGAGGTTATCCTACAATGAGCAGTTCTTC
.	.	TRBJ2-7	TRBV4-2	CASSLFGGNYEQYF	TGTGCCAGCAGCCTGTTCGGCGGGAACTACGAGCAGTACTTC
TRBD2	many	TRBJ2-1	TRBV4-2	CASSQELAGVGHEQFF	TGTGCCAGCAGCCAAGAACTAGCGGGAGTAGGCCATGAGCAGTTCTTC
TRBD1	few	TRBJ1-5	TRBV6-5	CASSSEQGADQPQHF	TGTGCCAGCAGTTCCGAACAGGGGGCAGATCAGCCCCAGCATTTT
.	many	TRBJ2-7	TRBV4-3	CASSQIGGYEQYF	TGCGCCAGCAGCCAAATCGGGGGTTACGAGCAGTACTTC
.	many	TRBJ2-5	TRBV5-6	CASSLHQTQYF	TGTGCCAGCAGCTTGCATCAGACCCAGTACTTC
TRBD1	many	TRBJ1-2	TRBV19	CASSTIQGANYGYTF	TGTGCCAGTAGTACCATCCAGGGGGCGAACTATGGCTACACCTTC
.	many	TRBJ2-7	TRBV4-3	CASSQERVLPYEQYF	TGCGCCAGCAGCCAAGAACGGGTCCTCCCCTACGAGCAGTACTTC
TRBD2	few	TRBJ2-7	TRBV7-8	CASSLASIVGTSGSSYEQYF	TGTGCCAGCAGCTTAGCGTCAATCGTAGGGACTAGCGGCAGCTCCTACGAGCAGTACTTC
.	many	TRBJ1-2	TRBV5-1	CASTQGIGSYGYTF	TGCGCCAGCACCCAGGGGATAGGGTCCTATGGCTACACCTTC
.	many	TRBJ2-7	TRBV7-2	CASSLAAYPYEQYF	TGTGCCAGCAGCTTAGCGGCGTATCCGTACGAGCAGTACTTC
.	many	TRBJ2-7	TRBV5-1	CASSLEPQVTYEQYF	TGCGCCAGCAGCTTGGAGCCACAGGTAACCTACGAGCAGTACTTC
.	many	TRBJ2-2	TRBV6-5	CASSYTQGGSTGELFF	TGTGCCAGCAGTTATACCCAGGGGGGAAGCACCGGGGAGCTGTTTTTT
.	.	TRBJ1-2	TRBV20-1	CIVRVRDTLSYGYTF	TGCATTGTTAGAGTCCGGGACACCCTAAGCTATGGCTACACCTTC
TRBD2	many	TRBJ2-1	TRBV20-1	CSARDLFRTSGISEQFF	TGCAGTGCTAGAGATCTCTTTCGTACTAGCGGGATATCTGAGCAGTTCTTC
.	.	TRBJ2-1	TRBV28	CASSLSVEIYNEQFF	TGTGCCAGCAGTTTATCGGTAGAAATCTACAATGAGCAGTTCTTC
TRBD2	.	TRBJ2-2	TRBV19	CASSSLKGHSGSGELFF	TGTGCCAGTAGTTCCCTGAAGGGCCATAGCGGGTCCGGGGAGCTGTTTTTT
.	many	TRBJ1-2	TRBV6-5	CASSDPEGYTF	TGTGCCAGCAGTGACCCGGAGGGCTACACCTTC
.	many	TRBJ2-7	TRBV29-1	CSVGNSIYEQYF	TGCAGCGTTGGTAACTCCATCTACGAGCAGTACTTC